The 19 T cell receptor beta chains listed next were all sequenced from one sample in a study of CD8+ T cells in alopecia areata. The pooled cutaneous lymph node cells were sorted using several markers (CD4, CD8alpha, NKG2D, NKG2ACE and others). TCR sequencing used cDNA made by reverse transcription of extracted RNA. Measured with immunoSEQ multiplex PCR; TCRdb has only the in-frame clones, and not every one. The table lists 290,000 or so clones, no singletons, with about 1.2% in the top ten. The sample comprised CD4+ T cells sorted from a lymph node. These receptor sequences come from a C3H/HeJ mouse with alopecia areata. For the strain, the MHC haplotype given is H2-k.

This clone has more than one count but fewer than ten. Gene names are the mouse ones. Sequencing ends 4 residues short of the CDR3 end; the germline J gene provides the rest. The V call is TRBV29, the J call TRBJ2-5, with a weak D call TRBD1 (6 bases). The length of the CDR3 is 14 residues. Trimming removed 5 bases from V and 1 base from J, with 10 bases in between. The germline CDR1 and CDR2 sequences are MSHET and SYDVDS. CDR3 bases read: TGTGCTAGCAGTCCTCAGGGGTACCAAGAC. It yields the protein CASSPQGYQD. The whole CDR3 region reads CASSPQGYQDTQYF.

As to this clone: The listed genes are named as in mouse. The sequence runs out 4 residues before the end of the CDR3; the remainder is reconstructed from the germline J gene. Additional DNA sequences in this sample encode the identical CDR3. The rearrangement joins TRBV19 to TRBJ2-1; D may be TRBD1 (5 bases). Looked up from germline, CDR1 is FNHDT and CDR2 is SITEND (reference sequence). Trimming left V 1 base short and J 0 bases short, with 5 bases between. This CDR3 region has 14 residues. This CDR3 reads CASSIRGNYAEQFF. The sequenced part of the CDR3 DNA is TGTGCCAGCAGTATAAGGGGTAACTATGCT.

This clone was detected only a few times. The germline and genes are mouse ones. The sequenced fragment ends 4 residues before the CDR3 boundary, so the rest is inferred from the germline J gene. The genes are TRBV17 and TRBJ1-1, with 7 bases fitting TRBD1. The CDR3 has 12 residues. Looked up from germline, CDR1 is MNHDT and CDR2 is YYDKIL. The sequenced part of the CDR3 DNA is TGTGCTAGCAGTCAACAGGGGTTA. As protein: CASSQQGL. The entire CDR3 protein reads CASSQQGLEVFF.

Remarks on this clone: Gene names are mouse gene names. The read ends 4 residues early relative to the CDR3; the germline J gene fills the gap. The chain is built from TRBV13-3 and TRBJ1-2; D is perhaps TRBD1 (5 bases). Per germline, CDR1 NNHDY and CDR2 SYVADS. Between the trimmed V and J ends, which lost 2 bases and 0 bases, there was a span of 8 bases. The CDR3 has 14 amino acids. The DNA read from the CDR3 is TGTGCCAGCAGTGAAAGACAGCCAAACTCC. Residues: CASSERQPNS. The full CDR3 protein is CASSERQPNSDYTF.

This clone was detected only a few times. The germline and genes are mouse ones. The observed sequence ends 4 residues before the CDR3 terminus, with the missing tail filled in from the germline J gene. V is TRBV13-1 and J is TRBJ1-2; weak D call: TRBD1 (6 bases). CDR1 is NSHNY, CDR2 SYGAGN, per germline. The CDR3 is 14 amino acids. The sequenced part of the CDR3 DNA is TGTGCCAGCAGTGATTCCACAGGGTGGAAC. Translating it yields CASSDSTGWN. Given in full, the CDR3 is CASSDSTGWNDYTF.

This clone has a handful of counts. Gene names follow the mouse nomenclature. The read ends 4 residues before the CDR3 terminus; that terminus is restored from the germline J gene. The genes are TRBV1 and TRBJ2-2; TRBD2 might be the D (7 bases). This CDR3 is 15 amino acids long. V was trimmed by 0 bases and J by 3 bases, leaving 8 bases between them. Germline V gene sequence: CDR1 NSQYPW, CDR2 LRSPGD (reference sequence). The part of the CDR3 DNA that was read is TGCACCTGCAGTGCAGAAGGGGGGGACACCGGG. It codes for CTCSAEGGDTG. The complete CDR3 reads CTCSAEGGDTGQLYF.

This clone was observed a handful of times. Genes here carry mouse names. With the read ending 4 residues before the CDR3 end, the germline J gene is used to fill in that end. The J gene is TRBJ2-4, the V gene TRBV31; 10 nucleotides align to TRBD1. CDR3 length: 13 amino acids. CDR1 and CDR2 (germline): GKSSPN, SITVG. The sequenced CDR3 bases are TGTGCCTGGGCTCCGGGACAGGGGAAC. This translates into CAWAPGQGN. The CDR3 reads in full as CAWAPGQGNTLYF.

Regarding this clone: Gene names refer to mouse genes. From the germline J gene comes the end of the CDR3, since the read stops 3 residues before it. The gene calls are TRBV1 and TRBJ1-6; 9 bases are shared with TRBD1. TRBJ1-6 falls under the ORF class, with uncertain function. Trimming removed 6 bases from V and 5 bases from J; junction bases left unmatched: 2. The CDR3 has 14 amino acids. Germline assignment: CDR1 NSQYPW and CDR2 LRSPGD (reference sequence). Incomplete CDR3 DNA: TGCACCTGCAGGGGACAGGGAGATAATTCGCCC. This encodes CTCRGQGDNSP. The complete CDR3 protein is CTCRGQGDNSPLYF.

For this clone: Germline and genes: mouse. The sequence runs out 4 residues before the end of the CDR3; the remainder is reconstructed from the germline J gene. Distinct nucleotide sequences in the sample also encode this CDR3. The J gene is TRBJ2-7, the V gene TRBV13-2, with TRBD1 matching 7 bases. This CDR3 is 13 amino acids long. Germline loops: CDR1 NNHNN, CDR2 SYGAGS (reference sequence). The CDR3 loop reads CASGDPGQYEQYF. The CDR3 DNA, read in part, is TGTGCCAGCGGTGATCCGGGACAGTAT.

A note on this clone: The gene names given are mouse names. The read terminates 4 residues before the CDR3 end, so the remaining end is supplied by the germline J gene. The V gene is TRBV13-3, the J gene TRBJ2-3; 10 positions match TRBD1. Germline V gene lookup returns CDR1 NNHDY and CDR2 SYVADS. Trimming at V came to 3 bases and at J to 3 bases, leaving 7 bases not matched to a gene. This CDR3 comprises 16 residues. CDR3 DNA, as far as it was read: TGTGCCAGCAGTGGCCGGGACAGGGGTGTCGCAGAA. Translation gives CASSGRDRGVAE. In full, the CDR3 reads CASSGRDRGVAETLYF.

The table lists this clone with a few counts. Germline and genes here are mouse. CDR3 sequence: CASSMGNSDYTF. The part of the CDR3 DNA that was read is TGTGCCAGCTCTATGGGGAACTCC. The chain is built from TRBV12-1 and TRBJ1-2; no reliable D call. The sequence runs out 4 residues before the end of the CDR3; the remainder is reconstructed from the germline J gene. The CDR3 is made up of 12 amino acids. Germline-derived CDR1 and CDR2 are SGHSN and HYEKVE. V was clipped by 3 bases and J by 2 bases, with 6 bases between them.

In regard to this clone: Genes here carry mouse names. The covered CDR3 bases are TGTGCCAGCAGCTCCGGGACAGGGAGTTCGCCC. It encodes CASSSGTGSSP. In full, the CDR3 reads CASSSGTGSSPLYF. The chain combines TRBV13-1 with TRBJ1-6; 9 nucleotides align to TRBD1. The sequenced fragment ends 3 residues before the CDR3 boundary, so the rest is inferred from the germline J gene. TRBJ1-6 has ORF status, its function being uncertain. Germline V gene lookup returns CDR1 NSHNY and CDR2 SYGAGN. Trimming took 5 bases from V and 9 from J; bases not matched to a gene: 6. This CDR3 has 14 amino acids.

This clone showed up just a few times. All gene names here are mouse names. The read terminates 4 residues ahead of where the CDR3 ends, so the germline J gene completes it. V and J are TRBV1 and TRBJ2-1, with 9 bases lining up with TRBD1. Losses at the gene ends were 2 bases for V and 3 bases for J; bases not matched to a gene: 2. Germline assignment: CDR1 NSQYPW and CDR2 LRSPGD (reference sequence). The CDR3 contains 15 residues. The CDR3: CTCSALDRGYAEQFF. Partial CDR3 DNA: TGCACCTGCAGTGCATTGGACAGGGGCTATGCT.

This clone was counted only a few times. The genes and germline here are from mouse. The CDR3 DNA, read in part, is TGTGCCAGCAGTGAACTGGGGGGGCGCTCCTAT. The encoded protein is CASSELGGRSY. The CDR3 in full is CASSELGGRSYEQYF. The rearrangement uses TRBV13-3 and TRBJ2-7; 11 positions agree with TRBD2. The read finishes 4 residues shy of the CDR3 end, and the germline J gene is used to complete it. The V and J ends lost 2 bases and 0 bases, in that order; junction bases with no gene match: 1. Germline CDR1 reads NNHDY; CDR2 reads SYVADS. The CDR3 is 15 amino acids.

Concerning this clone itself: The gene symbols are mouse symbols. The read falls 4 residues short of the CDR3 end, and the missing part is taken from the germline J gene. This sample includes further DNA sequences coding for the same CDR3. The gene calls are TRBV13-1 and TRBJ2-3; TRBD1 matches at 11 bases. V shed 0 bases and J 1 base; nucleotides not matched to a gene: 1. This CDR3 spans 16 amino acids. Germline V gene lookup returns CDR1 NSHNY and CDR2 SYGAGN. The CDR3 loop reads CASSDGGQGGAETLYF. The CDR3 bases that were read are TGTGCCAGCAGTGATGGGGGACAGGGGGGTGCAGAA.

As concerns this clone: Mouse gene names and germline throughout. The read halts 4 residues ahead of the CDR3 end, with the missing end drawn from the germline J gene. V usage is TRBV1 and J usage is TRBJ2-2, with unresolved D. Germline V gene lookup returns CDR1 NSQYPW and CDR2 LRSPGD (reference sequence). V lost 0 bases, J lost 3 bases, and 8 bases lay in between. The CDR3 has 15 amino acids. The CDR3 protein is CTCSAERRDTGQLYF. The part of the CDR3 DNA that was read is TGCACCTGCAGTGCAGAGAGGAGGGACACCGGG.

This clone came up a few times. Gene names and germline match the mouse. The read ends 4 residues early relative to the CDR3; the germline J gene fills the gap. This sequence joins TRBV13-2 and TRBJ2-1; TRBD2 aligns across 9 bases. The CDR3 extends over 15 amino acids. CDR1 and CDR2 (germline): NNHNN, SYGAGS (reference sequence). V lost 2 bases and J lost 5; bases outside the gene matches: 5. The covered CDR3 bases are TGTGCCAGCGGTGAGATGGGGGGGCGCGATGCT. Its translation: CASGEMGGRDA. The CDR3 reads in full as CASGEMGGRDAEQFF.

Note on this clone: The gene names here belong to mouse. The read gets to within 4 residues of the CDR3 end, and the germline J gene fills in the rest. Additional DNA sequences in this sample encode the identical CDR3. V is TRBV19 and J is TRBJ2-1, with 9 nucleotides matching TRBD2. Trimming removed 3 bases from V and 1 base from J; junction bases left unmatched: 2. CDR3 length: 15 amino acids. The germline gives CDR1 FNHDT, CDR2 SITEND (reference sequence). Here the CDR3 reads CASSKTGGNYAEQFF. The part of the CDR3 DNA that was read is TGTGCCAGCAGTAAAACTGGGGGGAACTATGCT.

With respect to this clone: The genes and germline here are from mouse. The read terminates 4 residues ahead of where the CDR3 ends, so the germline J gene completes it. This chain connects TRBV19 to TRBJ2-5; 7 bases fit TRBD2. Looked up from germline, CDR1 is FNHDT and CDR2 is SITEND (reference sequence). There are 13 residues in the CDR3. This CDR3 is CASSKTGTDTQYF. CDR3 DNA (partial): TGTGCCAGCAGTAAGACTGGGACTGAC.